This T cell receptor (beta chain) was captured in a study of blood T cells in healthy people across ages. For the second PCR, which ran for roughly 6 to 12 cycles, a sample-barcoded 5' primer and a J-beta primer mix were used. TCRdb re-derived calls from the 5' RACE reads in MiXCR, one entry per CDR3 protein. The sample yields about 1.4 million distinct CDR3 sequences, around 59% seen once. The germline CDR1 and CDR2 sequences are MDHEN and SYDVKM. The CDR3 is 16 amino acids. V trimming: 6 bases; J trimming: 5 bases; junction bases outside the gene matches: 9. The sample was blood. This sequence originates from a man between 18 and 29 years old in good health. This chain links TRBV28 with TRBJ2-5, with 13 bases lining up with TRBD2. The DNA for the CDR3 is TGTGCCAGCAGGACACGGACTAGCGGGGGAGGGGAGACCCAGTACTTC. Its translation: CASRTRTSGGGETQYF.